The present T cell receptor (beta chain) was sequenced within a study of T cells after yellow fever vaccination. Background on the study: Low-cell-number fractions underwent preparation using SMART-Seq v4 Ultra Low Input. Whole-study results and caveats: Contamination of FACS-sorted repertoires by abundant clonotypes from the bulk population could occur. When the response was secondary, it was weaker but reached its peak faster, day 5 versus 15.

A process of 5'RACE template switching, which added a universal primer site and UMIs, was used to make TCR cDNA. Via MiXCR, TCRdb re-called the 5' RACE reads, giving one row per CDR3 protein. The sample consists of 96,000 or so distinct CDR3 sequences, about 8.2% of them appearing once. This clonotype appeared many times. The CDR3 is made up of 15 amino acids. CDR1 is MGHRA and CDR2 is YSYEKL in the germline V gene. V shed 3 bases and J shed 2 bases, with 14 bases lying between them. This material consisted of CD8+ T cells not binding an NS4B(214-222) dextramer, sorted from PBMCs, taken approximately 16 days after the first yellow fever vaccination. The chain links TRBV4-1 to TRBJ2-7; tentatively, D is TRBD2 (6 bases). The sequence came from a man aged 18 to 30 who received the YFV17D yellow fever vaccine. CDR3: CASSQRGGATYEQYF. CDR3 coding DNA: TGCGCCAGCAGCCAGAGAGGAGGGGCCACCTACGAGCAGTACTTC.